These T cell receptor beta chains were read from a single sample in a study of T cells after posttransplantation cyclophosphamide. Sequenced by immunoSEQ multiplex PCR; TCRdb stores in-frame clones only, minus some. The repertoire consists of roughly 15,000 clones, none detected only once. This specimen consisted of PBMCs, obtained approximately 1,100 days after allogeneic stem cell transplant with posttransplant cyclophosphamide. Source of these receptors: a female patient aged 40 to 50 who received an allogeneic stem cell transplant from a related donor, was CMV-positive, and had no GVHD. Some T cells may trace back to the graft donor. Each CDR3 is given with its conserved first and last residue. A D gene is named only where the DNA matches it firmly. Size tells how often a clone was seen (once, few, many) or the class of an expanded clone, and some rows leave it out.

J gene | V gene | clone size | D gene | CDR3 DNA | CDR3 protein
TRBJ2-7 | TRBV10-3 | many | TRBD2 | TGTGCCATCACGGCCGGGTGGCTAGCGGGGTCCGAGCAGTACTTC | CAITAGWLAGSEQYF
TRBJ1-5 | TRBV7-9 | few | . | TGTGCCAGCAGCTCACAGGAGTATAGCAATCAGCCCCAGCATTTT | CASSSQEYSNQPQHF
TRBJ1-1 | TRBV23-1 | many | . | TGCGCCAGCAGTCAATCGTTGGGCGTTGAAGCTTTCTTT | CASSQSLGVEAFF
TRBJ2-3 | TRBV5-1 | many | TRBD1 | TGCGCCAGCAGCTTGACGGGCAGGGGGCTTACAGATACGCAGTATTTT | CASSLTGRGLTDTQYF
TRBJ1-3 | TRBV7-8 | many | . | TGTGCCAGCAGCTTAGAAAACCCCAGGGTCTCTGGAAACACCATATATTTT | CASSLENPRVSGNTIYF
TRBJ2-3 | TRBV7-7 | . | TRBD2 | TGTGCTAGCAGCTTATCCCTAGCGGGAGGAGATACGCAGTATTTT | CASSLSLAGGDTQYF
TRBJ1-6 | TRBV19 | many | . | TGTGCCAGTAGCGTAGGAGGGGCTTCGGATTCACCCCTCCACTTT | CASSVGGASDSPLHF
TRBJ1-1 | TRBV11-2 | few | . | TGTGCCAGCAGCCTGGGCCGAGAAACTGAAGCTTTCTTT | CASSLGRETEAFF
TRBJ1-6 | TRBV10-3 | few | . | TGTGCCATCAGTGACACGACTGTGGTAGGATCACGTTCACCCCTCCACTTT | CAISDTTVVGSRSPLHF
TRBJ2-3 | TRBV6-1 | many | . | TGTGCCAGCAGTGAAGCCTACCCTCCGGGAGTAGATACGCAGTATTTT | CASSEAYPPGVDTQYF
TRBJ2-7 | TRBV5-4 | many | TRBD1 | TGTGCCAGCAGCTTGGGCCCGGACAGGGACTACGAGCAGTACTTC | CASSLGPDRDYEQYF
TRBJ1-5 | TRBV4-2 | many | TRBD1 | TGTGCCAGCAGCCAGCGACAGGGGGACGATCAGCCCCAGCATTTT | CASSQRQGDDQPQHF
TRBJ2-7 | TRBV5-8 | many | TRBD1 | TGTGCCAGCAGCTTGGGCTCCGGGACAGGGGTCTACGAGCAGTACTTC | CASSLGSGTGVYEQYF
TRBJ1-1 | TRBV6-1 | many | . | TGTGCCAGCAGTGAAACAGGGTTCACTGAAGCTTTCTTT | CASSETGFTEAFF
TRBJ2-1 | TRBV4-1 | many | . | TGCGCCAGCAGCCTACAGTCTGAGCAGTTCTTC | CASSLQSEQFF
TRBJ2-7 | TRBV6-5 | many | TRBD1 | TGTGCCAGCGCCGGGACAGGGAGTTTAGCGTACGAGCAGTACTTC | CASAGTGSLAYEQYF
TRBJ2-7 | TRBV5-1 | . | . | TGCGCCAGCAGCGAGGGTCCACTAGATAGCTACGAGCAGTACTTC | CASSEGPLDSYEQYF
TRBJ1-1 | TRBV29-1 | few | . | TGCAGCGTTGAGGAGGGGTATCGAACTGAAGCTTTCTTT | CSVEEGYRTEAFF
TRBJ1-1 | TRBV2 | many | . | TGTGCCAGCAGTGGACACTCTGAAGCTTTCTTT | CASSGHSEAFF
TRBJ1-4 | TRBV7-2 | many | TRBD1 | TGTGCCAGCAGCTTAGATGCCAGGGGGCTGCGGCGTGAAAAACTGTTTTTT | CASSLDARGLRREKLFF
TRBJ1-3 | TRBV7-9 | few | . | TGTGCCAGCAGCCAGGGTCCTGGAAACACCATATATTTT | CASSQGPGNTIYF
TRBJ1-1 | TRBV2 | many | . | TGTGCCAGCAGTGAAAATCACAGCATGAACACTGAAGCTTTCTTT | CASSENHSMNTEAFF
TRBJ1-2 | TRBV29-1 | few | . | TGCAGCGTTGAAGATGCCGGGGGAGGTAACTATGGCTACACCTTC | CSVEDAGGGNYGYTF
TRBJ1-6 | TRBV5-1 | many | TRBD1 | TGCGCCAGCAGCTTGGGGACAGGGGACTCCCTCCACTTT | CASSLGTGDSLHF
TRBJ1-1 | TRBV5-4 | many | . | TGTGCCAGCAGCTTGGAAATTCGGACAGCTATTTTGAACACTGAAGCTTTCTTT | CASSLEIRTAILNTEAFF
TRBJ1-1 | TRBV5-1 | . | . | TGCGCCAGCAGCGGGGGACAATCAATCACTGAAGCTTTCTTT | CASSGGQSITEAFF
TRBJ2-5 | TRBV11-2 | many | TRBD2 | TGTGCCAGCAGCTTAGGTGTGACTAGCGGGGGGGAAGAGACCCAGTACTTC | CASSLGVTSGGEETQYF